Included here is one T cell receptor (beta chain) sequence, with context. This specimen comes from a study of shared clonotypes between healthy human individuals. Looking at the study overall: A couple of women and a few men aged 18 to 49 served as donors.

The method was immunoSEQ multiplex PCR; TCRdb's version includes in-frame clones alone and lacks a portion of them. In the table there are around 1.4 million clones, just under 99% of which are singletons. The V gene end was trimmed by 5 bases and the J gene end by 10 bases; junction bases not matched to a gene: 5. In germline, CDR1 is ENHRY, CDR2 SYGVKD. This CDR3 contains 12 residues. The receptor was isolated from a man aged 25 to 40 in good health. Sequencing was performed on naive CD4+ T cells sorted from blood. Subset denoted: CD45RA+ positively selected. The rearrangement uses TRBV10-3 and TRBJ1-1; TRBD1 aligns across 9 bases. The CDR3 DNA reads as TGTGCCATCAGTTCCGGGACAGGGACAGCTTTCTTT. Its protein product is CAISSGTGTAFF.